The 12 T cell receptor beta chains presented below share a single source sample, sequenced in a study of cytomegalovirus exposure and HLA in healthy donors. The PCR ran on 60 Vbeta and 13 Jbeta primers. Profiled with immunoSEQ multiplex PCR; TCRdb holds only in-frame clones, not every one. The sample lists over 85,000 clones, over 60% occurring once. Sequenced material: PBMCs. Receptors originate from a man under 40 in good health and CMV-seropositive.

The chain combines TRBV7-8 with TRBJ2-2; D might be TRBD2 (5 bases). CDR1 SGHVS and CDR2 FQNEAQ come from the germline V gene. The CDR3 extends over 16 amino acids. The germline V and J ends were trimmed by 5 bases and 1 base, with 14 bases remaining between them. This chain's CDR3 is CASSPRSAGNTGELFF. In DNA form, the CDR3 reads TGTGCCAGCAGCCCCAGATCGGCGGGGAACACCGGGGAGCTGTTTTTT.

CDR3 bases: TGTGCCAGCAGCATTACAGGGTCTGGAAACACCATATATTTT. Protein sequence: CASSITGSGNTIYF. The chain carries TRBV9 and TRBJ1-3, with D possibly matching TRBD1 (6 bases). V lost 4 bases, J lost 1 base, and 9 bases lay in between. The CDR3 consists of 14 residues. Germline V gives CDR1 SGDLS, CDR2 YYNGEE.

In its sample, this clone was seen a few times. The CDR3 bases are TGTGCCAGCACCACAAAGCGGGGCTGGGGTGAAAAACTGTTTTTT. This gives the protein CASTTKRGWGEKLFF. The chain couples TRBV28 to TRBJ1-4; D may be TRBD1 (5 bases). The CDR3 consists of 15 residues. V lost 7 bases and J 7 bases, leaving 19 bases between the germline ends. Germline V gene sequence: CDR1 MDHEN, CDR2 SYDVKM.

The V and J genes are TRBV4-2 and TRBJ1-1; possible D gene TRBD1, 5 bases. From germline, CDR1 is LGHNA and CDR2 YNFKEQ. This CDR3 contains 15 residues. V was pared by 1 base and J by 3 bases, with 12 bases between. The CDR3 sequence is CASSQVGGEDTEAFF. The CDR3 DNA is TGTGCCAGCAGCCAAGTCGGAGGGGAGGACACTGAAGCTTTCTTT.

CDR3 loop: CASSSEEGGGFDEQYF. CDR3 nucleotide sequence: TGTGCCAGCAGCTCAGAGGAAGGGGGGGGGTTTGACGAGCAGTACTTC. The V and J genes are TRBV21-1 and TRBJ2-7; TRBD2 is taken as the D call from the table, unchecked against the DNA. TRBV21-1 is reported as a pseudogene. The CDR3 consists of 16 residues.

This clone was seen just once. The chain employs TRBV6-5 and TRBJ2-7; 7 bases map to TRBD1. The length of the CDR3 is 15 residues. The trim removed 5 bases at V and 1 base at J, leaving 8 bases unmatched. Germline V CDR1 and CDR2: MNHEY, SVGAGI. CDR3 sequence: CASSPQRGQSYEQYF. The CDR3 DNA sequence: TGTGCCAGCAGTCCCCAGAGGGGGCAGTCCTACGAGCAGTACTTC.

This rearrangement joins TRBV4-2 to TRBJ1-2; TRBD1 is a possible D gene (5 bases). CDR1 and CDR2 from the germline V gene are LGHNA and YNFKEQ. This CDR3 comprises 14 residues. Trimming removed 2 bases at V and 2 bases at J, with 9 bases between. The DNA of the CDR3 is TGTGCCAGCAGCCAAAATCAGGGCAACTATGGCTACACCTTC. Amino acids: CASSQNQGNYGYTF.

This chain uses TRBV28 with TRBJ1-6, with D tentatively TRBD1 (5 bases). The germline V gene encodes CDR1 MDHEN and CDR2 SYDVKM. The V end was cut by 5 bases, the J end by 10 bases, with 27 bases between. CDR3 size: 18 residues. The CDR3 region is CASSTREGSPTSASPLHF. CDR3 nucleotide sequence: TGTGCCAGCAGTACCCGGGAGGGGTCCCCAACCTCCGCCTCACCCCTCCACTTT.

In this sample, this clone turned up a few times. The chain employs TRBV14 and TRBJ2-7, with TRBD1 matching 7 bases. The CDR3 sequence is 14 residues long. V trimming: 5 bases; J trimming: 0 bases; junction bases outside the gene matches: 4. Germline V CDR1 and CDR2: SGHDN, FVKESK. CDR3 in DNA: TGTGCCAGCAGCTTTAGACAGGGCTCCTACGAGCAGTACTTC. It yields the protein CASSFRQGSYEQYF.

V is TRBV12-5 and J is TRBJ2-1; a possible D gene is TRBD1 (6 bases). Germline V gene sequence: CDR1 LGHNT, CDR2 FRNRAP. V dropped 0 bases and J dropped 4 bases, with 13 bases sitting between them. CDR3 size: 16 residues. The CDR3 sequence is CASGLVARGTYNEQFF. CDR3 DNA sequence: TGTGCTAGTGGTTTGGTGGCCAGGGGTACTTACAATGAGCAGTTCTTC.

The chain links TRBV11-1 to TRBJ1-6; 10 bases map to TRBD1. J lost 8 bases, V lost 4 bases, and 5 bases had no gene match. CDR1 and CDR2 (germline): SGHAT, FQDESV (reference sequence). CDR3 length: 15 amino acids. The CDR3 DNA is TGTGCCAGCAGCTGGGGGACAGGGGCGCATTCACCCCTCCACTTT. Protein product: CASSWGTGAHSPLHF.

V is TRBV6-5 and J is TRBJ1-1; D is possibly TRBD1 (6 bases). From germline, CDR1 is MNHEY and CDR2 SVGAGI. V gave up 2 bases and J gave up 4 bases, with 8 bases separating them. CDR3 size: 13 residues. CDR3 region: CASSYRGGTEAFF. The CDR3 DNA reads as TGTGCCAGCAGTTACAGGGGGGGCACTGAAGCTTTCTTT.